Listed below are T cell receptor beta chains from one sample, sequenced in a study of cytomegalovirus exposure and HLA in healthy donors. TCRdb's copy holds only in-frame clones and misses some; the assay was immunoSEQ multiplex PCR. The table lists roughly 120,000 clones, around 78% of them singletons. Sequences were obtained from PBMCs. All receptors derive from a man over 45 in good health and CMV-seronegative. Each CDR3 is given with its conserved first and last residue. The D gene is left open where the match is weak. Where a row states a size, it is once, few, many or the class of an expanded clone; other rows omit it.

v_gene	d_gene	j_gene	abundance	CDR3nt	CDR3aa
TRBV5-6	-	TRBJ2-3	-	TGTGCCAGCAGCCATCCCGGGACACCTGAAGTAGATACGCAGTATTTT	CASSHPGTPEVDTQYF
TRBV4-3	-	TRBJ2-2	-	TGCGCCAGCTCAAACGGGGTCACCGGGGAGCTGTTTTTT	CASSNGVTGELFF
TRBV7-8	TRBD1	TRBJ2-5	-	TGTGCCAGCAGCTTGGACAGGCAAGAGACCCAGTACTTC	CASSLDRQETQYF
TRBV10-1	TRBD2	TRBJ2-3	-	TGCGCCAGCAGTGAGTCCACTAGCGGCTCAGATACGCAGTATTTT	CASSESTSGSDTQYF
TRBV4-3	-	TRBJ1-2	-	TGCGCCAGCAGCCAAGAATTCATTGGAGATGGCTACACCTTC	CASSQEFIGDGYTF
TRBV19	TRBD1	TRBJ2-2	-	TGTGCCAGTAGTATCCTGCTGACAGGGAAGGACACCGGGGAGCTGTTTTTT	CASSILLTGKDTGELFF
TRBV7-9	-	TRBJ1-1	-	TGTGCCAGCAGCTTCCGGGAGAGGGCCATTAATATGGAAGCTTTCTTT	CASSFRERAINMEAFF
TRBV15	-	TRBJ1-3	once	TGTGCCACCAGCAGAGGTTCTTCGGGAAACACCATATATTTT	CATSRGSSGNTIYF
TRBV7-2	TRBD1	TRBJ2-7	-	TGTGCCAGCAGCCTCAGCGGACAGGGGGTGGACGAGCAGTACTTC	CASSLSGQGVDEQYF
TRBV6-6	TRBD1	TRBJ1-1	-	TGTGCCAGCAGCCTGACAGGGGAGTTGGGAACTGAAGCTTTCTTT	CASSLTGELGTEAFF
TRBV19	-	TRBJ1-4	-	TGTGCCAGTAGTATACGGTTCTTGTCTGAAAAACTGTTTTTT	CASSIRFLSEKLFF
TRBV4-2	TRBD1	TRBJ1-1	-	TGTGCCAGCAGCCAAGAGTACAGGGGGAACACTGAAGCTTTCTTT	CASSQEYRGNTEAFF
TRBV5-4	-	TRBJ1-2	-	TGTGCCAGCAGCTCGACGGGAGGGGGCTATGGCTACACCTTC	CASSSTGGGYGYTF
TRBV7-9	TRBD1	TRBJ2-6	-	TGTTCCAGCAACGGACAGGTCGCCAACGTCCTGACTTTC	CSSNGQVANVLTF
TRBV9	-	TRBJ2-3	-	TGTGCCAGCAGCGTAGTTGCGGGGCGGGGCACAGATACGCAGTATTTT	CASSVVAGRGTDTQYF
TRBV7-2	-	TRBJ1-3	-	TGTGCCAGCAGCATCGCGGGAGGTTCTGGAAACACCATATATTTT	CASSIAGGSGNTIYF
TRBV29-1	-	TRBJ2-3	-	TGCAGCGTTAACAGGGACGTTGTTGATACGCAGTATTTT	CSVNRDVVDTQYF
TRBV2	TRBD1	TRBJ1-2	-	TGTGCCAGCAGTGAAGGACAGGGGGGGGGCTACACCTTC	CASSEGQGGGYTF
TRBV10-3	-	TRBJ2-5	-	TGTGCCATCAGTGATTTGGAAGGGAGAGGGAAGGAGACCCAGTACTTC	CAISDLEGRGKETQYF
TRBV5-1	-	TRBJ1-2	few	TGTGCCAGCAGCTTGGGGGGCCCTTACTATGGCTACACCTTC	CASSLGGPYYGYTF
TRBV5-4	-	TRBJ2-3	-	TGTGCCAGCAGCTTGGAGTTAGTGGATACGCAGTATTTT	CASSLELVDTQYF
TRBV6-1	-	TRBJ1-3	-	TGTGCCAGCAGTGAAGCGCCCGGAGGGAACTCTGGAAACACCATATATTTT	CASSEAPGGNSGNTIYF
TRBV6-1	TRBD2	TRBJ2-1	few	TGTGCCAGCAGTGAAGCGAGACTAGCATCTTACAATGAGCAGTTCTTC	CASSEARLASYNEQFF
TRBV4-1	-	TRBJ2-4	-	TGCGCCAGCAGCCAAGAAATTCTAGCCAAAAACATTCAGTACTTC	CASSQEILAKNIQYF
TRBV18	-	TRBJ2-1	-	TGTGCCAGCTCACTAGGGACAAACAATGAGCAGTTCTTC	CASSLGTNNEQFF
TRBV19	TRBD1	TRBJ1-1	-	TGTGCCAGTAGTCTGGACAGGCGATACACTGAAGCTTTCTTT	CASSLDRRYTEAFF
TRBV5-4	TRBD2	TRBJ2-1	-	TGTGCCAGCAGCTTGGCCCCCAGCGGGGGGGGTGAGCAGTTCTTC	CASSLAPSGGGEQFF
TRBV5-4	TRBD2	TRBJ2-5	-	TGTGCCAGCAGCTTGGAAATGGCGGGGGGGCCCGAGACCCAGTACTTC	CASSLEMAGGPETQYF
TRBV4-2	TRBD1	TRBJ2-3	-	TGTGCCAGCAGCAGGGACAGGGGGTCGGATACGCAGTATTTT	CASSRDRGSDTQYF
TRBV5-6	-	TRBJ1-2	-	TGTGCCAGCAGCTACGGACAGAACTATGGCTACACCTTC	CASSYGQNYGYTF
TRBV19	-	TRBJ1-2	once	TGTGCCAGTAGTATGAAACAGGCCCCTGACTATGGCTACACCTTC	CASSMKQAPDYGYTF
TRBV9	-	TRBJ1-1	-	TGTGCCACCAGTCCCGGGGAGGCGAACACTGAAGCTTTCTTT	CATSPGEANTEAFF
TRBV7-9	TRBD1	TRBJ1-6	-	TGTGCCAGCAGCCCCAGACAGGGCTTGGGGTCACCCCTCCACTTT	CASSPRQGLGSPLHF
TRBV6-1	TRBD1	TRBJ1-6	-	TGTGCCAGCAGCGAAGCGGGGACAGGAGATAATTCACCCCTCCACTTT	CASSEAGTGDNSPLHF